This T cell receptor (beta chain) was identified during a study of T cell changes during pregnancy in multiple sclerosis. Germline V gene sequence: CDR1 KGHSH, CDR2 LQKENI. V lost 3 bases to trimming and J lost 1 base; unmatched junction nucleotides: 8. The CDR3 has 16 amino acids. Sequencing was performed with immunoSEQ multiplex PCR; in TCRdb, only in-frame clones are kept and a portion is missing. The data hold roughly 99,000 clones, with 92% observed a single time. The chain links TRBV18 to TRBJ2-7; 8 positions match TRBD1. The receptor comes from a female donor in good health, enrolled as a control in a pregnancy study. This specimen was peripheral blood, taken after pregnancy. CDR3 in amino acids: CASSPGGDRSSYEQYF. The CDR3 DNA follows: TGTGCCAGCTCACCTGGTGGGGACAGGTCATCCTACGAGCAGTACTTC.